This entry concerns a single T cell receptor beta chain. Its antigen is undetermined. The V gene's germline CDR1 is MGHDK and CDR2 SYGVNS. The CDR3 consists of 15 residues. With 0 bases removed from V and 3 bases from J, the gap between germline ends came to 12 bases. These data originate in a study of T-cell reconstitution after alpha-beta-depleted transplantation in children. TCRbeta library construction was performed incorporating unique molecular identifiers. MiXCR, run by TCRdb on the PCR reads, gives a single entry per CDR3 protein. This table has tens of thousands of distinct CDR3 sequences, 14% appearing once. Whole-study results and caveats: Some patients showed high day-60 TCRbeta diversity, which derived from surviving recipient T cells and thymic progenitors. T-cell counts and diversity were attributed mostly to newly produced T cells one year after transplant.

This chain connects TRBV25-1 to TRBJ2-7; possibly TRBD1 for D (6 bases). The sample was PBMCs, mostly from graft donor cells, taken 180 days after TCRalphabeta/CD19-depleted stem cell transplant. The TCR was taken from a male patient aged 2 to 10 who had a stem cell transplant for acute lymphoblastic leukemia, so the T cells may come from the graft donor. CDR3 loop: CASSEYMGHLYEQYF. As DNA, the CDR3 is TGTGCCAGCAGTGAATATATGGGACACCTCTACGAGCAGTACTTC.